Below, 23 T cell receptor beta chains from the same sample are listed, as sequenced in a study of shared clonotypes between healthy human individuals. Profiled with immunoSEQ multiplex PCR; TCRdb holds only in-frame clones, not every one. Of approximately 2.5 million clones listed, approximately 93% are singletons. Sequenced material: naive CD4+ T cells from PBMCs. Subset of the sample: CD45RA+ positively selected. The receptor set was obtained from a man younger than 30 in good health. Some clones in this sample may be carry-over from other donors' samples.

This chain connects TRBV7-9 to TRBJ1-1, with D possibly TRBD1 on 5 matching bases. With 5 bases removed from V and 11 bases from J, the gap between germline ends came to 15 bases. Germline V gene data show CDR1 as SEHNR and CDR2 as FQNEAQ (reference sequence). The CDR3 covers 12 residues. CDR3 DNA sequence: TGTGCCAGCAGCCCGGGGACGGCCGAGGCTTTCTTT. Translation: CASSPGTAEAFF.

The rearrangement links TRBV28 to TRBJ2-3; D remains unclear. The CDR3 extends over 12 amino acids. Germline CDR1 reads MDHEN; CDR2 reads SYDVKM. V was pared by 6 bases and J by 6 bases, with 10 bases between. CDR3 sequence reads: CASRESADTQYF. The DNA for the CDR3 is TGTGCCAGCAGAGAGAGTGCGGATACGCAGTATTTT.

The CDR3 region is CASSVGTNYNEQFF. CDR3 bases: TGTGCCAGCAGCGTCGGGACTAACTACAATGAGCAGTTCTTC. The chain carries TRBV11-3 and TRBJ2-1; 7 nucleotides match TRBD2. V gave up 5 bases and J gave up 3 bases; unmatched junction bases: 4. Germline-derived CDR1 and CDR2 are SGHNT and YENEEA. CDR3 size: 14 residues.

The chain combines TRBV5-1 with TRBJ2-3, with 8 bases lining up with TRBD2. V lost 6 bases and J lost 4; bases outside the gene matches: 10. The germline gives CDR1 SGHRS, CDR2 YFSETQ. There are 15 residues in the CDR3. In nucleotides, the CDR3 is TGCGCCAGCACATATGGAGCGGGAGTGGCAGATACGCAGTATTTT. Its translation is CASTYGAGVADTQYF.

The sample holds one count of this clone. This chain joins TRBV29-1 and TRBJ1-5, with unresolved D. The V gene's germline CDR1 is SQVTM and CDR2 ANQGSEA. V dropped 4 bases and J dropped 4 bases, with 11 bases sitting between them. CDR3 size: 13 residues. CDR3 sequence reads: CSVVTDENQPQHF. CDR3 DNA: TGCAGCGTTGTCACGGATGAAAATCAGCCCCAGCATTTT.

The chain is built from TRBV29-1 and TRBJ2-1; TRBD2 agrees at 13 bases. Germline V gene data show CDR1 as SQVTM and CDR2 as ANQGSEA. After removal of 5 bases from V and 7 bases from J, the junction contained 8 bases not matched to a gene. This CDR3 has 15 amino acids. The CDR3 spells CSVRRLAGGGNEQFF. For the CDR3, the DNA is TGCAGCGTTCGCAGACTAGCGGGAGGAGGGAATGAGCAGTTCTTC.

Details on this clone: Other DNA variants within this sample encode the same CDR3. The chain employs TRBV9 and TRBJ2-7; the D gene could be TRBD1 or TRBD2 (5 bases each). The CDR3 runs 15 residues. The germline V gene has CDR1 SGDLS and CDR2 YYNGEE. Trimming removed 0 bases from V and 0 bases from J, with 10 bases in between. CDR3 sequence (DNA): TGTGCCAGCAGCGTAGGTGGGACCCTCTCCTACGAGCAGTACTTC. Protein product: CASSVGGTLSYEQYF.

This chain connects TRBV29-1 to TRBJ1-2, with D possibly TRBD1 on 5 matching bases. V gave up 3 bases and J gave up 0 bases, with 11 bases separating them. The CDR3 has 14 residues. CDR1 and CDR2 from the germline V gene are SQVTM and ANQGSEA. The DNA of the CDR3 is TGCAGCGTTGAGGGTCAGGGAGCTAACTATGGCTACACCTTC. This encodes CSVEGQGANYGYTF.

On this clone: Other DNA sequences from this sample encode an identical CDR3 as well. This chain uses TRBV18 with TRBJ1-4; D is perhaps TRBD1 (6 bases). Germline V gives CDR1 KGHSH, CDR2 LQKENI. V was pared by 6 bases and J by 5 bases, with 7 bases between. The CDR3 loop spans 12 amino acids. The CDR3 DNA sequence: TGTGCCAGCTCGAGGGGGAATGAAAAACTGTTTTTT. Protein: CASSRGNEKLFF. The whole variable domain, remainder taken from reference TRBV18 and TRBJ1-4, is NAGVMQNPRHLVRRRGQEARLRCSPMKGHSHVYWYRQLPEEGLKFMVYLQKENIIDESGMPKERFSAEFPKEGPSILRIQQVVRGDSAAYFCASSRGNEKLFFGSGTQLSVL.

This rearrangement joins TRBV6-5 to TRBJ1-3, with no clear D. The CDR3 length is 14 residues. V was pared by 6 bases and J by 0 bases, with 9 bases between. From germline, CDR1 is MNHEY and CDR2 SVGAGI. This CDR3 is CASRSQSSGNTIYF. Written as DNA, the CDR3 is TGTGCCAGCAGGAGTCAGAGCTCTGGAAACACCATATATTTT.

Only one count was recorded for this clone. The chain joins TRBV7-8 to TRBJ2-7; a possible D gene is TRBD2 (5 bases). The CDR3 has 17 residues. Trimming pared 2 bases from V and 0 bases from J, leaving 17 bases between. In germline, CDR1 is SGHVS, CDR2 FQNEAQ. The DNA for the CDR3 is TGTGCCAGCAGCTTAAGTGTGAGTAGCGTAGCCTCCTACGAGCAGTACTTC. Its protein product is CASSLSVSSVASYEQYF.

The chain is built from TRBV30 and TRBJ2-7; perhaps D is TRBD1 or TRBD2 (9 bases each). V was pared by 4 bases and J by 4 bases, with 35 bases between. The CDR3 is 20 amino acids. Germline CDR1 and CDR2: GTSNPN and SVGIG (reference sequence). CDR3 sequence: CAWKYANPGQGGGRAYEQYF. CDR3 DNA sequence: TGTGCCTGGAAGTACGCTAACCCGGGACAGGGTGGCGGGAGGGCTTACGAGCAGTACTTC.

The V gene is TRBV5-1, the J gene TRBJ1-2; D possibly corresponds to TRBD1 (5 bases). In germline, CDR1 is SGHRS, CDR2 YFSETQ. V lost 3 bases to trimming and J lost 8 bases, with 20 bases between them. This CDR3 is built from 15 residues. CDR3 region: CASSSLPGLGGGYTF. The CDR3 bases are TGCGCCAGCAGCTCCCTTCCGGGGCTGGGCGGCGGCTACACCTTC.

This clone showed up just once. The V call is TRBV7-9, the J call TRBJ2-4; D is unclear. Germline CDR1 reads SEHNR; CDR2 reads FQNEAQ (reference sequence). The CDR3 loop spans 13 amino acids. Between the trimmed V and J ends, which lost 4 bases and 7 bases, there was a span of 11 bases. The CDR3 DNA follows: TGTGCCAGCAGCTGGGTGGATGAGAACATTCAGTACTTC. It translates to CASSWVDENIQYF. The full variable domain, in which reference TRBV7-9 and TRBJ2-4 provide the parts outside the CDR3, is DTGVSQNPRHKITKRGQNVTFRCDPISEHNRLYWYRQTLGQGPEFLTYFQNEAQLEKSRLLSDRFSAERPKGSFSTLEIQRTEQGDSAMYLCASSWVDENIQYFGAGTRLSVL.

The chain is built from TRBV5-6 and TRBJ1-2, with D perhaps TRBD1 (5 bases). This CDR3 has 12 residues. Germline V gene lookup returns CDR1 SGHDT and CDR2 YYEEEE. V was clipped by 3 bases and J by 4 bases, with 7 bases between them. CDR3 residues: CASSSDSYGYTF. The CDR3 bases are TGTGCCAGCAGCTCTGACAGCTATGGCTACACCTTC.

The rearrangement links TRBV2 to TRBJ2-3; the match to TRBD1 covers 11 bases. The CDR3 is made up of 15 amino acids. The V gene's germline CDR1 is SNHLY and CDR2 FYNNEI. V lost 7 bases to trimming and J lost 4 bases; unmatched junction nucleotides: 7. The CDR3 sequence: CASNLDRGQADTQYF. As DNA, the CDR3 is TGTGCCAGCAACTTGGACAGGGGGCAGGCAGATACGCAGTATTTT.

The chain employs TRBV7-6 and TRBJ1-1; D not certain. V lost 1 base and J 5 bases, leaving 11 bases between the germline ends. Germline CDR1 reads SGHVS; CDR2 reads FNYEAQ. The CDR3 is made up of 14 amino acids. CDR3 in amino acids: CASSLDFDGTEAFF. The CDR3 DNA reads as TGTGCCAGCAGCTTAGATTTTGACGGAACTGAAGCTTTCTTT. Based on the CDR3 plus reference TRBV7-6 and TRBJ1-1, the full variable domain is GAGVSQSPRYKVTKRGQDVALRCDPISGHVSLYWYRQALGQGPEFLTYFNYEAQQDKSGLPNDRFSAERPEGSISTLTIQRTEQRDSAMYRCASSLDFDGTEAFFGQGTRLTVV.

The chain joins TRBV19 to TRBJ1-3, with no clear D. This CDR3 region has 15 residues. V lost 2 bases, J lost 2 bases, and 10 bases lay in between. CDR1 is LNHDA, CDR2 SQIVND, per germline (reference sequence). For the CDR3, the DNA is TGTGCCAGTAGTATATTGCCGGCGACTGGAAACACCATATATTTT. As protein: CASSILPATGNTIYF.

The V gene is TRBV5-5, the J gene TRBJ2-7, with D perhaps TRBD1 (5 bases). The V gene's germline CDR1 is SGHKS and CDR2 YYEKEE (reference sequence). This CDR3 region has 14 residues. V was clipped by 4 bases and J by 2 bases, with 13 bases between them. The CDR3 reads CASSILGVAYEQYF. In DNA form, the CDR3 reads TGTGCCAGCAGCATCCTAGGGGTAGCCTACGAGCAGTACTTC.

The rearrangement uses TRBV30 and TRBJ1-2; the match to TRBD1 covers 7 bases. CDR1 GTSNPN and CDR2 SVGIG come from the germline V gene (reference sequence). The CDR3 contains 14 residues. V was clipped by 2 bases and J by 11 bases; unmatched bases: 14. The CDR3 DNA reads as TGTGCCTGGAGTAACAACAGGGGTTCTCGGGTTTACACCTTC. Its protein product is CAWSNNRGSRVYTF.

This chain uses TRBV4-1 with TRBJ1-5; D unresolved. Between the trimmed V and J ends, which lost 0 bases and 2 bases, there was a span of 8 bases. The CDR3 extends over 15 amino acids. Germline assignment: CDR1 MGHRA and CDR2 YSYEKL. The chain's CDR3 is CASSQDGVGNQPQHF. Written as DNA, the CDR3 is TGCGCCAGCAGCCAAGATGGGGTGGGCAATCAGCCCCAGCATTTT.

This chain connects TRBV28 to TRBJ2-5; 13 bases map to TRBD2. V dropped 6 bases and J dropped 11; count of bases not matched to a gene: 12. Germline V lookup: CDR1 MDHEN, CDR2 SYDVKM. CDR3 length: 15 residues. The CDR3 coding sequence is TGTGCCAGCAGACTACTAGCGGGAGGGCCTAGAGAGCAGTACTTC. Translating it yields CASRLLAGGPREQYF.

The genes are TRBV7-7 and TRBJ2-5; 8 bases fit TRBD1. J was trimmed by 7 bases and V by 5 bases; bases with no gene match: 12. This CDR3 region has 15 residues. Germline loops: CDR1 SSHAT, CDR2 FNYEAQ (reference sequence). The DNA for the CDR3 is TGTGCCAGCAGCCAGGGACAGGTCCAAACGGGGACCCAGTACTTC. It is translated as CASSQGQVQTGTQYF.